This T cell receptor beta chain was identified during a study of blood T cell repertoires in COVID-19. Measured with immunoSEQ multiplex PCR; TCRdb has only the in-frame clones, and not every one. The sample lists approximately 230,000 clones, 70% to 85% occurring once. About this clone itself: Different DNA sequences within this sample yield the same CDR3.

This clonotype was sampled from an elderly woman with active or convalescent COVID-19. Specimen: peripheral blood.

The CDR3 protein is CASSLEGTGSEKLFF. CDR3 DNA: TGCGCCAGCAGCCTGGAGGGGACAGGGAGCGAAAAACTGTTTTTT. The V gene is TRBV5-1, the J gene TRBJ1-4; TRBD1 agrees at 9 bases. The CDR3 runs 15 residues. The junction had 9 bases not matched to a gene; V was cut back by 4 bases and J by 8 bases. The V gene's germline CDR1 is SGHRS and CDR2 YFSETQ.